The following is a T cell receptor beta chain sequence with its context. This clone's antigen is unknown. No base qualities exist here, and no much larger clone lies one base off it. The data were obtained in a study of blood T cell repertoires in COVID-19 (dated by TCRdb to about 2020). Background on the whole study: Samples from collaborators originated in the United States, Italy and Spain and spanned both the acute and convalescent phases of COVID-19. Where available, HLA class I and class II types were obtained from metadata supplied by the sample provider rather than from assay-based typing. Deeply sampled blood TCRbeta repertoires from subjects exposed to, actively infected with, or recovered from COVID-19 were included in the dataset. The samples were drawn from the first 160 participants of the ongoing ImmuneRACE study and from 950 to 1,500 subjects provided by 6 global collaborators. A freely available public database, intended as a resource for researchers studying the immune response to SARS-CoV-2, is where the repertoires were released. The material from the prospective study consisted of cDNA or gDNA derived from T cells, B-cell-depleted T cells, or PBMCs. Nearly every sample came with metadata listing a de-identified subject ID, COVID-19 status, age in years and sex. What the work shows at the level of the full study, not this receptor alone: The quantity of clinical and demographic metadata differed by source and by participant and was supplied without curation.

TCRbeta CDR3 regions were amplified from genomic DNA using the immunoSEQ Assay, a bias-controlled multiplex PCR. In the authors' own workflow: Nucleated cell counts per sample were estimated from amplification of reference gene primers within the assay. Sequence reads were collapsed and filtered to measure the absolute abundance of every unique TCRbeta CDR3 rearrangement. For each sample, productive Simpson clonality was calculated as the square root of Simpson's diversity index across productive rearrangements. Held by TCRdb, this immuneACCESS table contains in-frame sequences only and omits some clones. Under half of the omission traces to an unresolved V gene where checked; the cause of the rest is unknown. That table furnishes V, J and clone size, whereas the DNA furnished D and trimming. The sample table lists under 350,000 clones, just over 85% of them with a count of one. The ten biggest clones cover around 4.2% of the sample.

Participants in the prospective study were aged roughly 18 to 89 years, lived in about two dozen United States geographic areas, and enrolled through a virtual design. In the prospective study, participants were assigned to cohorts based on the clinical history participants reported in a screening survey and a study questionnaire. Each participant in the prospective study had whole blood, serum and a nasopharyngeal or oropharyngeal swab collected by mobile phlebotomists. Additional blood draws and questionnaires over an approximately two-month period could optionally be provided by prospective study participants. Before DNA extraction, prospective study blood samples were shipped either frozen or at room temperature. CDR1 SGHVS and CDR2 FNYEAQ are derived from the germline V gene. V gives up 7 bases and J gives up 3 bases, and the segment between their germline ends measures 16 bases. Counted from cysteine to phenylalanine, this CDR3 has 15 amino acids. Only the CDR3 portion is preserved as DNA: 45 bases, with reading frame beginning at the first base.

Sequenced sample: PBMCs or T cells enriched from blood (not recorded which). The sequence is built from TRBV7-6 and TRBJ2-1; the best D guess is TRBD1, with 6 bases matching. The TCR sequence derives from a woman aged 40-49 years with acute COVID-19. The CDR3 protein: CASTFKGGSYNEQFF. Read as DNA, the sequence is TGTGCCAGCACCTTCAAAGGGGGTAGCTACAATGAGCAGTTCTTC.